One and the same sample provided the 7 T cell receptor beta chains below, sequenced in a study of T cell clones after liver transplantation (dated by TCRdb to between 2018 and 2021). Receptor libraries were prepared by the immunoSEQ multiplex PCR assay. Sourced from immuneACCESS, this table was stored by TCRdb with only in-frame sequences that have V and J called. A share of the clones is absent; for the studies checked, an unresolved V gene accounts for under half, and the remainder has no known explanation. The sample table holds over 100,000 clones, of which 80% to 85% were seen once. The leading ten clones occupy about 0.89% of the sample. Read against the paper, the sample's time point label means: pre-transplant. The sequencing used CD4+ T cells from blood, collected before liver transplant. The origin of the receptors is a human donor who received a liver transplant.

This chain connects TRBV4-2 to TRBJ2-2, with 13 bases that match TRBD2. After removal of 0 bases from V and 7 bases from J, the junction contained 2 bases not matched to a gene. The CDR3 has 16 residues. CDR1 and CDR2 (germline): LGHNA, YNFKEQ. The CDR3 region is CASSQDRLAGGGELFF. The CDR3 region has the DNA TGTGCCAGCAGCCAAGACCGACTAGCGGGGGGCGGGGAGCTGTTTTTT.

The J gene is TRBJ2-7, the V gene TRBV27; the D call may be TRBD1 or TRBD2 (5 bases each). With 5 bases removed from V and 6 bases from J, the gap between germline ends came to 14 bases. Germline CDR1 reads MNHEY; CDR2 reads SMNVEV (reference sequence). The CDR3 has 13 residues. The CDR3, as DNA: TGTGCCAGCAGTGGGCAGCCTGGGGGCGAGCAGTACTTC. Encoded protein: CASSGQPGGEQYF.

In DNA, the CDR3 is TGTGCCAGCAGTGGGTCCAGGGTTGCCCTCACCGGGGAGCTGTTTTTT. Amino acids: CASSGSRVALTGELFF. The chain carries TRBV6-1 and TRBJ2-2; maybe TRBD1 (5 bases). The ends were cut back, 4 bases at V and 4 bases at J, with 16 bases in the middle. Per the germline V gene, CDR1 is MNHNS and CDR2 is SASEGT. CDR3 length equals 16 residues.

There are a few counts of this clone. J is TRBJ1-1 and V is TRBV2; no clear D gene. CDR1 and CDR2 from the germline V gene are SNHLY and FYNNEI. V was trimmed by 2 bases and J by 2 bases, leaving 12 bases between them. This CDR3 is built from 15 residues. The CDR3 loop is CASSESPTPNTEAFF. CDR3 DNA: TGTGCCAGCAGTGAATCCCCCACACCAAACACTGAAGCTTTCTTT.

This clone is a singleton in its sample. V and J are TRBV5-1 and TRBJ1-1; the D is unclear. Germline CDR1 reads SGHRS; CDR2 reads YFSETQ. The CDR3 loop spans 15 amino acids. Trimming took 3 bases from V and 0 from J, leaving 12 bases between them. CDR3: CASSSRSDMNTEAFF. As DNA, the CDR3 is TGCGCCAGCAGCTCCCGGTCTGATATGAACACTGAAGCTTTCTTT.

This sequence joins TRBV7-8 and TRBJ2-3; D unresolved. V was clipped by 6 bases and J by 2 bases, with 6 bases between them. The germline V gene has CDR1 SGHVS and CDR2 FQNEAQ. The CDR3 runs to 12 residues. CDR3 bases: TGTGCCAGCAGATTTAACACAGATACGCAGTATTTT. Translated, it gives CASRFNTDTQYF.

In nucleotides, the CDR3 is TGTGCCAGCAGTGGTCACCAGGGCGGTGGCTACACCTTC. Amino acid sequence: CASSGHQGGGYTF. The J gene is TRBJ1-2, the V gene TRBV27, with D tentatively TRBD1 (5 bases). This CDR3 region has 13 residues. V lost 5 bases, J lost 7 bases, and 14 bases lay in between. Germline V gene data show CDR1 as MNHEY and CDR2 as SMNVEV (reference sequence).